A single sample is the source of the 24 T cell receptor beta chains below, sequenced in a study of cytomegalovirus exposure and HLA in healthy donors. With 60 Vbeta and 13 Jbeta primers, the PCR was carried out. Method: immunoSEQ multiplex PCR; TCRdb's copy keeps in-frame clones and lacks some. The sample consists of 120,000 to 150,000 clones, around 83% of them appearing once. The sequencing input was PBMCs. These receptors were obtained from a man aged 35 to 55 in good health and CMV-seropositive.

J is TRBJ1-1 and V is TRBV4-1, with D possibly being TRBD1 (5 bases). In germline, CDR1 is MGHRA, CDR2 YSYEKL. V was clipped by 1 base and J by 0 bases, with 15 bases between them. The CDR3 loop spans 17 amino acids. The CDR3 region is CASSQVWGLNMNTEAFF. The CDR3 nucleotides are TGCGCCAGCAGCCAAGTATGGGGACTCAACATGAACACTGAAGCTTTCTTT.

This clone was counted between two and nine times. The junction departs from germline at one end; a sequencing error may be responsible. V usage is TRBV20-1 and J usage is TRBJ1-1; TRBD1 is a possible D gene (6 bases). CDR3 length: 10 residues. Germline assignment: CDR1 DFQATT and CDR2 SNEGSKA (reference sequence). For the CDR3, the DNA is TGCAGTTCGCACAGGGCTGAAGTTTTCTTT. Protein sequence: CSSHRAEVFF.

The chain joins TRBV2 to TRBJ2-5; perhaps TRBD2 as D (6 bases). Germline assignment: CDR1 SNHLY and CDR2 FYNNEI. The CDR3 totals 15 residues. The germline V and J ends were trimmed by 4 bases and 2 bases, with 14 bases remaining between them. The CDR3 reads CASSASLAGQETQYF. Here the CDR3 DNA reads TGTGCCAGCAGTGCGTCACTAGCTGGGCAAGAGACCCAGTACTTC. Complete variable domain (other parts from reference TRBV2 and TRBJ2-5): EPEVTQTPSHQVTQMGQEVILRCVPISNHLYFYWYRQILGQKVEFLVSFYNNEISEKSEIFDDQFSVERPDGSNFTLKIRSTKLEDSAMYFCASSASLAGQETQYFGPGTRLLVL.

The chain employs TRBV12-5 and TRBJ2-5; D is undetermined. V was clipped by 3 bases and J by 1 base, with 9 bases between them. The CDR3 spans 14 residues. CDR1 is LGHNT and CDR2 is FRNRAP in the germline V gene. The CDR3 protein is CASGFGRSQETQYF. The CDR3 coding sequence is TGTGCTAGTGGTTTCGGCAGGTCCCAAGAGACCCAGTACTTC.

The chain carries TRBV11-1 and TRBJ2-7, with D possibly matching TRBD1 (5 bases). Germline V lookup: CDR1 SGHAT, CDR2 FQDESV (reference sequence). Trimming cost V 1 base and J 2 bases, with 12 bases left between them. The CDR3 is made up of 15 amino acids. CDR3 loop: CASSLVSTVPYEQYF. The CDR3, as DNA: TGTGCCAGCAGCTTAGTTTCGACAGTACCCTACGAGCAGTACTTC. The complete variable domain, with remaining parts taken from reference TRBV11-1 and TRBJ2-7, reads EAEVAQSPRYKITEKSQAVAFWCDPISGHATLYWYRQILGQGPELLVQFQDESVVDDSQLPKDRFSAERLKGVDSTLKIQPAELGDSAMYLCASSLVSTVPYEQYFGPGTRLTVT.

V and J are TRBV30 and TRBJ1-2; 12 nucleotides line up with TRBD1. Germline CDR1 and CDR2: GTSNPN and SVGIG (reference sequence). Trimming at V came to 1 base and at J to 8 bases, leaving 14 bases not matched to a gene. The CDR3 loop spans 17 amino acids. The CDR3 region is CAWSAPPGQGAGRGYTF. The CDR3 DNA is TGTGCCTGGAGTGCTCCCCCGGGACAGGGGGCCGGAAGGGGCTACACCTTC. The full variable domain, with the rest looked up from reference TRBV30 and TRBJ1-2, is SQTIHQWPATLVQPVGSPLSLECTVEGTSNPNLYWYRQAAGRGLQLLFYSVGIGQISSEVPQNLSASRPQDRQFILSSKKLLLSDSGFYLCAWSAPPGQGAGRGYTFGSGTRLTVV.

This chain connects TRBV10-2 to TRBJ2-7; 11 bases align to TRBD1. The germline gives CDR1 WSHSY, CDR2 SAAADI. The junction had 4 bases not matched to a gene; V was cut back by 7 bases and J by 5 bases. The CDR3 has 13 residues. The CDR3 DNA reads TGCGCCAGCAAGGGACAGGGGGTCAACGAGCAGTACTTC. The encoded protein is CASKGQGVNEQYF.

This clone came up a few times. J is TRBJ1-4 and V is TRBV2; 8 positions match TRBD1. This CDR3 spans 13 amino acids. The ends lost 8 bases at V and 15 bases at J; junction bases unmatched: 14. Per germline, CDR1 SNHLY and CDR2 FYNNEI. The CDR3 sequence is CASAGTGFLVVFF. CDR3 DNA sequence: TGTGCCAGCGCCGGGACAGGATTCTTGGTCGTGTTTTTT. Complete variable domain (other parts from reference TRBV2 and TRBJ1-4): EPEVTQTPSHQVTQMGQEVILRCVPISNHLYFYWYRQILGQKVEFLVSFYNNEISEKSEIFDDQFSVERPDGSNFTLKIRSTKLEDSAMYFCASAGTGFLVVFFGSGTQLSVL.

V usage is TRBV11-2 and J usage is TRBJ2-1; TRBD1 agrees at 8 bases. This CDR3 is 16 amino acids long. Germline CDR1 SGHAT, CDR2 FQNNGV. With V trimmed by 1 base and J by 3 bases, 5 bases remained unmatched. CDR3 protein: CASSLGFGQGYNEQFF. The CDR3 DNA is TGTGCCAGCAGCTTAGGGTTCGGACAGGGCTACAATGAGCAGTTCTTC.

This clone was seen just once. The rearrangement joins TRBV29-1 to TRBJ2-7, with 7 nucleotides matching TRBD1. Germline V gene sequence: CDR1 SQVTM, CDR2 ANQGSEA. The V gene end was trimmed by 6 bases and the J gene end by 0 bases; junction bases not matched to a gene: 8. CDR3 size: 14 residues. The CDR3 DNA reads TGCAGCGTAACCGGGACAGCGAACTCCTACGAGCAGTACTTC. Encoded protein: CSVTGTANSYEQYF.

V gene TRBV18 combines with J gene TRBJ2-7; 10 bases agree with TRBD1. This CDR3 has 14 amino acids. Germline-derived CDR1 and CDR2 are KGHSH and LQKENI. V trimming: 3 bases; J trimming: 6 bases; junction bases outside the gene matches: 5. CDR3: CASSPGTGVGEQYF. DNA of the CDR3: TGTGCCAGCTCACCGGGGACAGGGGTCGGCGAGCAGTACTTC.

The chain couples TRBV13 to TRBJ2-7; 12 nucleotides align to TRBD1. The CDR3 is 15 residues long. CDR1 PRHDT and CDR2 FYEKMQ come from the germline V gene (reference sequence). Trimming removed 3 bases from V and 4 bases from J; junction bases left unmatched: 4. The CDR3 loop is CASSLPGQGAYEQYF. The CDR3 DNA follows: TGTGCCAGCAGCTTGCCGGGACAGGGGGCTTACGAGCAGTACTTC.

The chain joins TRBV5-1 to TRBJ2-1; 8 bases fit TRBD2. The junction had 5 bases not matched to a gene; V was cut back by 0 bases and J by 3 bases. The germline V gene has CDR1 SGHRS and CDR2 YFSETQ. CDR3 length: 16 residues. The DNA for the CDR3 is TGCGCCAGCAGCTTGGCCCTGGGACTAGTCTACAATGAGCAGTTCTTC. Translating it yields CASSLALGLVYNEQFF.

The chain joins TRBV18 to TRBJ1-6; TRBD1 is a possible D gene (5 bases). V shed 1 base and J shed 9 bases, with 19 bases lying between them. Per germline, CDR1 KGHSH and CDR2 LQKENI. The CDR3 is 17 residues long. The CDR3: CASSPQGLDPMRSPLHF. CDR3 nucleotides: TGTGCCAGCTCACCACAGGGGCTGGACCCAATGCGTTCACCCCTCCACTTT.

CDR3 DNA sequence: TGTGCCAGCAGCTCAGCTCTAGGAGGGCTGGAGACCCAGTACTTC. Amino acid sequence: CASSSALGGLETQYF. The chain links TRBV7-9 to TRBJ2-5; possible D gene TRBD2, 6 bases. The germline V and J ends were trimmed by 4 bases and 5 bases, with 17 bases remaining between them. Germline V gene lookup returns CDR1 SEHNR and CDR2 FQNEAQ (reference sequence). This CDR3 is 15 amino acids long.

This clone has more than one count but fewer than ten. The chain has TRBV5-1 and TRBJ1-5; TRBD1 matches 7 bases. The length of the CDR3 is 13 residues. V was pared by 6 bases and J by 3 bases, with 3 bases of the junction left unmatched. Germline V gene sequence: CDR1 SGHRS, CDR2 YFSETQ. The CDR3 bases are TGCGCCAGCAAGACAGGGCCCAATCAGCCCCAGCATTTT. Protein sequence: CASKTGPNQPQHF.

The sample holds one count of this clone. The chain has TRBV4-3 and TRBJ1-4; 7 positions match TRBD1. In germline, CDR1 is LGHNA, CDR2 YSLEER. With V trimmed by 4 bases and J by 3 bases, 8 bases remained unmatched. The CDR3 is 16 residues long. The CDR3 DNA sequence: TGCGCCAGCAGCCTTTACCCGGGACAGTCTAATGAAAAACTGTTTTTT. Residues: CASSLYPGQSNEKLFF.

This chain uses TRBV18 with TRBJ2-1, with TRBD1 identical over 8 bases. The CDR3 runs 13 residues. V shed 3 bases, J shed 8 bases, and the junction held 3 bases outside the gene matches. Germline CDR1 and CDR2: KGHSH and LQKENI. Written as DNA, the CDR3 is TGTGCCAGCTCACCCAAGACAGGGGATGAGCAGTTCTTC. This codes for CASSPKTGDEQFF.

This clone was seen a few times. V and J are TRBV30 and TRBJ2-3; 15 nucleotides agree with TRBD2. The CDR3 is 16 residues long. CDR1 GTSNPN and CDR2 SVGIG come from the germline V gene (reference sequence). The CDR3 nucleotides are TGTGCTTCCCCCGGACTAGCGGGGGGGCCGAGCGATACGCAGTATTTT. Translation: CASPGLAGGPSDTQYF.

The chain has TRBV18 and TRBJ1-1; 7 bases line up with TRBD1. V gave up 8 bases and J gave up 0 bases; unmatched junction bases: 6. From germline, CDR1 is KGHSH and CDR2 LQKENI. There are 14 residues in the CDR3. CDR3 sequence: CASLRTGMNTEAFF. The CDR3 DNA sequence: TGTGCCAGCCTTAGGACAGGCATGAACACTGAAGCTTTCTTT. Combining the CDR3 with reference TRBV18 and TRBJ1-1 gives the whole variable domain NAGVMQNPRHLVRRRGQEARLRCSPMKGHSHVYWYRQLPEEGLKFMVYLQKENIIDESGMPKERFSAEFPKEGPSILRIQQVVRGDSAAYFCASLRTGMNTEAFFGQGTRLTVV.

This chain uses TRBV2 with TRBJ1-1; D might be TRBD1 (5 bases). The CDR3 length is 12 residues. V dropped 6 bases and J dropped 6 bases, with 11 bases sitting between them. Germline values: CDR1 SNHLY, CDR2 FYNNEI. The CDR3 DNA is TGTGCCAGCAGAACCACAGGATCTGAAGCTTTCTTT. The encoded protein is CASRTTGSEAFF.

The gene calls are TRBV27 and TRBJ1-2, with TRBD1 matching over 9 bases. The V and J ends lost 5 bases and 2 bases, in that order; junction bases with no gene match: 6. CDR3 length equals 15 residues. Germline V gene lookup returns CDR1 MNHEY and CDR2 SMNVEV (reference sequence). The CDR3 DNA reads TGTGCCAGCAGTCTAGCCGGGACAGGGAACTATGGCTACACCTTC. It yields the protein CASSLAGTGNYGYTF.

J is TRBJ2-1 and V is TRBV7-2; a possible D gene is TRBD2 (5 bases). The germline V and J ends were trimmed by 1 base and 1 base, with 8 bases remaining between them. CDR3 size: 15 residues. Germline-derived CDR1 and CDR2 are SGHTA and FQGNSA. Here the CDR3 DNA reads TGTGCCAGCAGCTTAGGCCGGGGATCCTACAATGAGCAGTTCTTC. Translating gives CASSLGRGSYNEQFF.

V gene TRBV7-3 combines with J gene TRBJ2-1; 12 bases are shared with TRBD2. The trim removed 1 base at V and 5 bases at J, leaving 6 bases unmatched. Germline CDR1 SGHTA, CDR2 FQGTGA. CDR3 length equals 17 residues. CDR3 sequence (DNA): TGTGCCAGCAGCTTAAGACTAGCGGGGGCGGGTGACAATGAGCAGTTCTTC. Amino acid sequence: CASSLRLAGAGDNEQFF.